This T cell receptor (beta chain) is from a study of CD4+ T cells in melanoma. The assay was immunoSEQ multiplex PCR, and TCRdb's table has in-frame clones only and misses some. Of 110,000 to 150,000 clones detected, about nine tenths appear once; the ten largest clones hold about 1.5%. Germline V CDR1 and CDR2: SGHRS, YFSETQ. The CDR3 extends over 15 amino acids. General observations from the study: In melanoma, neoantigen-specific CD4+ T cells reportedly differed in differentiation state.

About this clone: What it recognizes is unknown.

The receptor was isolated from a human donor with melanoma. The chain links TRBV5-1 to TRBJ2-5; D call uncertain. The end of the DNA is better explained by TRBJ2-7, so the J call may be wrong. CDR3 DNA sequence: TGCGCCAGCAGCTTGGAGGGCCCTTTGACGGGCGAGCAGTACTTC. Amino acid sequence: CASSLEGPLTGEQYF.